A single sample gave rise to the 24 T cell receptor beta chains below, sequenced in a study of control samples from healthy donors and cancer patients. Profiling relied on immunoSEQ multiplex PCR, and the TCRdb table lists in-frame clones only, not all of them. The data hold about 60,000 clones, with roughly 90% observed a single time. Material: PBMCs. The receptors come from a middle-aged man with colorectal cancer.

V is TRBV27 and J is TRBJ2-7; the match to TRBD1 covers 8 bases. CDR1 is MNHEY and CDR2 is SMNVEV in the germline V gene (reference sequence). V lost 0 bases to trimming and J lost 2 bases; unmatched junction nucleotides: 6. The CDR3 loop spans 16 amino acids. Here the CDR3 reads CASSLSTGQGPYEQYF. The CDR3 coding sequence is TGTGCCAGCAGTTTATCGACAGGACAGGGACCCTACGAGCAGTACTTC.

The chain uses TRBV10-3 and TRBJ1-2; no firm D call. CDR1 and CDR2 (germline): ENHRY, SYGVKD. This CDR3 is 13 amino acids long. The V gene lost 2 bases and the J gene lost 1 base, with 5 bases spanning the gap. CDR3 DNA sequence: TGTGCCATCAGTGAGGGGAATAACTATGGCTACACCTTC. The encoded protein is CAISEGNNYGYTF.

CDR3 sequence (DNA): TGCGCCAGCAGCTTTGGACAGCCAAAGGGGAACATTCAGTACTTC. Residues: CASSFGQPKGNIQYF. The gene calls are TRBV5-1 and TRBJ2-4; a possible D gene is TRBD1 (6 bases). The CDR3 is 15 amino acids. V was shortened by 2 bases and J by 7 bases, with 16 bases between the two germline ends. The germline gives CDR1 SGHRS, CDR2 YFSETQ. The entire variable domain, with the rest obtained from reference TRBV5-1 and TRBJ2-4, is as follows: KAGVTQTPRYLIKTRGQQVTLSCSPISGHRSVSWYQQTPGQGLQFLFEYFSETQRNKGNFPGRFSGRQFSNSRSEMNVSTLELGDSALYLCASSFGQPKGNIQYFGAGTRLSVL.

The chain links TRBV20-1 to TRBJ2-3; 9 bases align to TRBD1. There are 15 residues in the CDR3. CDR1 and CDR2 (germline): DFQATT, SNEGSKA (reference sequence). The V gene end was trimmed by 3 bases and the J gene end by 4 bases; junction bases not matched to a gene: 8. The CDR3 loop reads CSASARDRAPDTQYF. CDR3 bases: TGCAGTGCTAGTGCCCGGGACAGGGCTCCAGATACGCAGTATTTT.

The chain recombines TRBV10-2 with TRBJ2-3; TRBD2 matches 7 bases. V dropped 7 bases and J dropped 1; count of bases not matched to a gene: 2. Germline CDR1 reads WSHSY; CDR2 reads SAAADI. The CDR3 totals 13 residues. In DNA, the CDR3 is TGCGCCAGCACGGGACTACGCACAGATACGCAGTATTTT. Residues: CASTGLRTDTQYF.

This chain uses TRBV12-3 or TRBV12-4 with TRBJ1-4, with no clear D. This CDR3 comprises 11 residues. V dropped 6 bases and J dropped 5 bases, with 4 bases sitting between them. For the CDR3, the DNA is TGTGCCAGCAGCCTGAATGAAAAACTGTTTTTT. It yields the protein CASSLNEKLFF.

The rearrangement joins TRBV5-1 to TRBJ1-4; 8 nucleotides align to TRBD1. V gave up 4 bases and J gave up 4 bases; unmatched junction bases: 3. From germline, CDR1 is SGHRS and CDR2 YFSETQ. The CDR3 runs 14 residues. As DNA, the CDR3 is TGCGCCAGCAGCAAGGGACAGGATAATGAAAAACTGTTTTTT. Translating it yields CASSKGQDNEKLFF. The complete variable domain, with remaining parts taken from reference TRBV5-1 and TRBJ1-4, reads KAGVTQTPRYLIKTRGQQVTLSCSPISGHRSVSWYQQTPGQGLQFLFEYFSETQRNKGNFPGRFSGRQFSNSRSEMNVSTLELGDSALYLCASSKGQDNEKLFFGSGTQLSVL.

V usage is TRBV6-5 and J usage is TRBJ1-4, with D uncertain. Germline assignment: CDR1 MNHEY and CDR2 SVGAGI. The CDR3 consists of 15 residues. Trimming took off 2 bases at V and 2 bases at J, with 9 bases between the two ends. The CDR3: CASSYVGSTNEKLFF. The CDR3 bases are TGTGCCAGCAGTTACGTCGGGTCGACTAATGAAAAACTGTTTTTT.

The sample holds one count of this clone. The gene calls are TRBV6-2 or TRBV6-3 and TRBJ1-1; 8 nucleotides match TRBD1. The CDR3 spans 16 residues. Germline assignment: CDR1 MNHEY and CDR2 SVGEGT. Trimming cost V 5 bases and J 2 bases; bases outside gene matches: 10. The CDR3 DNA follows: TGTGCCAGCAGTGCAGGACAGGGAAAGGGTAACACTGAAGCTTTCTTT. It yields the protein CASSAGQGKGNTEAFF.

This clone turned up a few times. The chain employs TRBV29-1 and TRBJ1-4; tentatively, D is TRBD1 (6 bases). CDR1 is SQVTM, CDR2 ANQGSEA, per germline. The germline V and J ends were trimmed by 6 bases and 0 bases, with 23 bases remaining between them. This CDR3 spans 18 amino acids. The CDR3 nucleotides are TGCAGCGTCCTTGTAGAGACTGGGGGCTTTGCAACTAATGAAAAACTGTTTTTT. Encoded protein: CSVLVETGGFATNEKLFF.

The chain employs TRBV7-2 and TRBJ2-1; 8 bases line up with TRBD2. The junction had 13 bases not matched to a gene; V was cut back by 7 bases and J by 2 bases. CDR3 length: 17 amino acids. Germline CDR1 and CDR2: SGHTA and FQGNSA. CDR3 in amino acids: CASTPVSGGNPYNEQFF. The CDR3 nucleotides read TGTGCCAGCACCCCCGTCTCGGGAGGGAACCCCTACAATGAGCAGTTCTTC.

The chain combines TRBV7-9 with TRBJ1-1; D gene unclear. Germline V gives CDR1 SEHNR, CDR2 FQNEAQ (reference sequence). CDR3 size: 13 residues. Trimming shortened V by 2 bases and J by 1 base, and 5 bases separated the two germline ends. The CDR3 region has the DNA TGTGCCAGCAGCTTATTAGGGAACACTGAAGCTTTCTTT. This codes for CASSLLGNTEAFF.

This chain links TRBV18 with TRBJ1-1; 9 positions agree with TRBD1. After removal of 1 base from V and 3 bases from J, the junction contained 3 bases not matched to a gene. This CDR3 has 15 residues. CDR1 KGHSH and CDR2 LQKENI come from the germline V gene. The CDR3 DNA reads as TGTGCCAGCTCACCACTACAGGGGGCGGACACTGAAGCTTTCTTT. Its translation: CASSPLQGADTEAFF.

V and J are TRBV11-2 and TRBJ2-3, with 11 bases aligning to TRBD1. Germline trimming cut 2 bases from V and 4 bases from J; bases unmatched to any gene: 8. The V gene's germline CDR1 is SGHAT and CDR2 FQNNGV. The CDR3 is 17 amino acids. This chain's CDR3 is CASSLTGTGGYADTQYF. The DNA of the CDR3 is TGTGCCAGCAGCTTAACCGGGACAGGGGGATATGCAGATACGCAGTATTTT.

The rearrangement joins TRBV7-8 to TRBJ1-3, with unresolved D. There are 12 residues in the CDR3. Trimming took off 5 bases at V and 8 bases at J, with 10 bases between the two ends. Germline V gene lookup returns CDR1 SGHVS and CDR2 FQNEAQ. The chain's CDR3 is CASSLNSDTIYF. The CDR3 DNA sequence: TGTGCCAGCAGCCTCAACTCGGACACCATATATTTT. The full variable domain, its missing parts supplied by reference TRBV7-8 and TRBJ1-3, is GAGVSQSPRYKVAKRGQDVALRCDPISGHVSLFWYQQALGQGPEFLTYFQNEAQLDKSGLPSDRFFAERPEGSVSTLKIQRTQQEDSAVYLCASSLNSDTIYFGEGSWLTVV.

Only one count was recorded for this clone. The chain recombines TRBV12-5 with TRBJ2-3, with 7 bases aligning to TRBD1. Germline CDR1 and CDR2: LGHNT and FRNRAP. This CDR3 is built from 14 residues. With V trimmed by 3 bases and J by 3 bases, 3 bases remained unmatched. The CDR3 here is CASGFDRVTDTQYF. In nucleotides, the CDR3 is TGTGCTAGTGGTTTCGACAGGGTGACAGATACGCAGTATTTT.

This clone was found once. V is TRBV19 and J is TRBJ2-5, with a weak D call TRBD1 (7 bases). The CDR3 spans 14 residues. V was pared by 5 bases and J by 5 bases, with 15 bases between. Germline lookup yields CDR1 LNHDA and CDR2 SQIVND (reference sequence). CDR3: CASSAGQFLETQYF. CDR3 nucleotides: TGTGCCAGTAGTGCGGGACAGTTTTTGGAGACCCAGTACTTC.

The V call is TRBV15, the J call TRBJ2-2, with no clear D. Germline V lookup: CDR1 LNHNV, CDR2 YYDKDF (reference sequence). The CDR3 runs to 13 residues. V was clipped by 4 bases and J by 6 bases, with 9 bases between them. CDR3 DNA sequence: TGTGCCACCAGCAATCCCCTTGCCGGGGAGCTGTTTTTT. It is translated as CATSNPLAGELFF. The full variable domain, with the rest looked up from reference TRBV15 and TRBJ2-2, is DAMVIQNPRYQVTQFGKPVTLSCSQTLNHNVMYWYQQKSSQAPKLLFHYYDKDFNNEADTPDNFQSRRPNTSFCFLDIRSPGLGDTAMYLCATSNPLAGELFFGEGSRLTVL.

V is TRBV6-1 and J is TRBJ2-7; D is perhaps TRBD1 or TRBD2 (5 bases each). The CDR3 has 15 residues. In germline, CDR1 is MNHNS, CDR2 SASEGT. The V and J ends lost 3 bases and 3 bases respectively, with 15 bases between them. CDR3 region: CASSDGFGASYEQYF. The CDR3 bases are TGTGCCAGCAGTGACGGATTCGGGGCTAGCTACGAGCAGTACTTC.

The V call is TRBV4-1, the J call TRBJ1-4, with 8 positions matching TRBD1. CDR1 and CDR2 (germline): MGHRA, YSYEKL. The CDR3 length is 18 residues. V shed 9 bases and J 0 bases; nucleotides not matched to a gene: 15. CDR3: CASTTGTGKTATNEKLFF. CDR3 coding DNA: TGCGCCAGTACGACCGGGACAGGCAAGACCGCAACTAATGAAAAACTGTTTTTT.

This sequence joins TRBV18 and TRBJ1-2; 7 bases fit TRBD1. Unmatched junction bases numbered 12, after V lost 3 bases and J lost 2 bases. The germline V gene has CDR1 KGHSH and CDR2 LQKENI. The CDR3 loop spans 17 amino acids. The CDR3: CASSPLSTGMGNYGYTF. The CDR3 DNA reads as TGTGCCAGCTCACCTTTATCGACAGGGATGGGCAACTATGGCTACACCTTC.

CDR3 in amino acids: CASSSSGGEAFF. CDR3 coding DNA: TGTGCCAGCAGTTCGTCTGGCGGTGAAGCTTTCTTT. The rearrangement links TRBV27 to TRBJ1-1; no clear D. Germline V lookup: CDR1 MNHEY, CDR2 SMNVEV (reference sequence). The V end lost 4 bases, the J end lost 7 bases, and 10 bases lay between the germline ends. The CDR3 has 12 amino acids.

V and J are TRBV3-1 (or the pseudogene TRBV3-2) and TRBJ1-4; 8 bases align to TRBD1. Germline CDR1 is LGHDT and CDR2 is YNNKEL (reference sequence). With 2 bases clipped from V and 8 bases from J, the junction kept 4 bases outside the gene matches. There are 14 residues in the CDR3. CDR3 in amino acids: CASSQRQGLEKLFF. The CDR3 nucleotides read TGTGCCAGCAGCCAACGACAGGGGCTAGAAAAACTGTTTTTT.

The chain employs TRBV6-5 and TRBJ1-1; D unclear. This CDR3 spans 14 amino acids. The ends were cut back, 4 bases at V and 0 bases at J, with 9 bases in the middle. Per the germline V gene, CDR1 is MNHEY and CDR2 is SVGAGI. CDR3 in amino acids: CASSLDGMNTEAFF. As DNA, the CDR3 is TGTGCCAGCAGTTTAGACGGTATGAACACTGAAGCTTTCTTT.